This T cell receptor beta chain appears in the sequencing data of a study of CD8 T cells in ankylosing spondylitis. Study-wide findings and caveats: Past research had described some motif variants in reactive arthritis synovial fluid and blood. Clones linked to disease, bearing a CD8+ phenotype, were relatively rare in peripheral blood.

TCRdb passed the 5' RACE reads through MiXCR, listing each CDR3 protein once. The sample carries about 300,000 distinct CDR3 sequences, roughly 12% recorded once. As regards this clonotype: What it binds is not known.

CDR1 and CDR2 (germline): SGHRS, YFSETQ. V was pared by 4 bases and J by 1 base, with 8 bases between. This CDR3 region has 14 residues. This receptor was taken from a female donor with ankylosing spondylitis or in good health (not recorded which). The genes are TRBV5-1 and TRBJ2-2; D is undetermined. Sequencing was done on a sample of blood, either unsorted or a sorted T cell fraction (not recorded which). Here the CDR3 reads CASSETRNTGELFF. In nucleotides, the CDR3 is TGCGCCAGCAGCGAGACACGGAACACCGGGGAGCTGTTTTTT. Based on the CDR3 plus reference TRBV5-1 and TRBJ2-2, the full variable domain is KAGVTQTPRYLIKTRGQQVTLSCSPISGHRSVSWYQQTPGQGLQFLFEYFSETQRNKGNFPGRFSGRQFSNSRSEMNVSTLELGDSALYLCASSETRNTGELFFGEGSRLTVL.